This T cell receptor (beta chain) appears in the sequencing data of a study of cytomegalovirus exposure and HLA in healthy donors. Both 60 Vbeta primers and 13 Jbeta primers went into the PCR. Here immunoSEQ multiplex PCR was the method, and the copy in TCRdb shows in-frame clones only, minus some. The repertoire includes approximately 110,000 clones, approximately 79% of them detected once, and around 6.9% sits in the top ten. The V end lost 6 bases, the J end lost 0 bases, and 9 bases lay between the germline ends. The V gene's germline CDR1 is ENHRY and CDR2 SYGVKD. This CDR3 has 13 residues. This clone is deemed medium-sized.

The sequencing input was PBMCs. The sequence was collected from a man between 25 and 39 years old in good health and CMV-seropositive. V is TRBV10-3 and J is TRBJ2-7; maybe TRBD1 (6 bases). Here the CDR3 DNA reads TGTGCCATCAGACCGGACAGCTCCTACGAGCAGTACTTC. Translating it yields CAIRPDSSYEQYF.